This T cell receptor beta chain was recovered during a study of OX40 agonist ivuxolimab in advanced cancers. Findings of the study overall: It was not determined which antigens were specifically recognized by the peripheral T cells that had undergone clonal expansion.

Autoimmune disease history or systemic immunosuppression disqualified patients. Here immunoSEQ multiplex PCR was the method, and the copy in TCRdb shows in-frame clones only, minus some. The sample yields 43,000 or so clones, about 86% seen once. This clone was seen only once. Its antigen remains unknown. This CDR3 has 11 amino acids. Germline V gene data show CDR1 as SQVTM and CDR2 as ANQGSEA. V shed 5 bases and J shed 9 bases, with 12 bases lying between them. Here the sequenced sample was CD4+ or CD8+ T cells sorted from blood, taken in a trial of the OX40 agonist ivuxolimab. The TCR originated in an adult with an advanced solid tumor such as melanoma, head and neck, liver or kidney cancer. The rearrangement links TRBV29-1 to TRBJ2-3; D call uncertain. CDR3 bases: TGCAGCGTTATTCCGGCTGAAACGCAGTATTTT. Translation: CSVIPAETQYF.